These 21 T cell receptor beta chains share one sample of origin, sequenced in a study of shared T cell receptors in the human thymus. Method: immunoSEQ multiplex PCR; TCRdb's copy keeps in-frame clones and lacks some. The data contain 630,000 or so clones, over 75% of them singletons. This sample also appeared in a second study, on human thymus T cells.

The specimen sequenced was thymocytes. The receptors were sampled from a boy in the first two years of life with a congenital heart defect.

CDR3 loop: CASSERRPQETQYF. Written as DNA, the CDR3 is TGTGCCAGCAGTGAACGGAGGCCACAAGAGACCCAGTACTTC. The chain uses TRBV2 and TRBJ2-5, with D possibly TRBD2 on 5 matching bases. The V gene lost 2 bases and the J gene lost 2 bases, with 9 bases spanning the gap. Germline CDR1 SNHLY, CDR2 FYNNEI. CDR3 length: 14 amino acids.

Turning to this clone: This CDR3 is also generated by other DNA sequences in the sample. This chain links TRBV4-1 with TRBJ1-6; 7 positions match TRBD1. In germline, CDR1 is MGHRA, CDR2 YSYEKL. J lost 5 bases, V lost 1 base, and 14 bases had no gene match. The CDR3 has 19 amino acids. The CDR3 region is CASSQAATDRWDNNSPLHF. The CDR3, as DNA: TGCGCCAGCAGCCAAGCAGCTACGGACAGGTGGGATAATAATTCACCCCTCCACTTT.

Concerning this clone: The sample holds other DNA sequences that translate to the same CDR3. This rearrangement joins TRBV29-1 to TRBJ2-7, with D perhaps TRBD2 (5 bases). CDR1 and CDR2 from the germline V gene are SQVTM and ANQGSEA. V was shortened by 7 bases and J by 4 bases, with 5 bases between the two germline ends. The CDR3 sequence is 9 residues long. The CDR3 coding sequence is TGCAGCGCGGGGTACGAGCAGTACTTC. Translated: CSAGYEQYF.

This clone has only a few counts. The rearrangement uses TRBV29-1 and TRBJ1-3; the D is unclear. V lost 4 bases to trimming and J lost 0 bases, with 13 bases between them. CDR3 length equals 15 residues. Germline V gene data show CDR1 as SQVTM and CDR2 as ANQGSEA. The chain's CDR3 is CSVGSSTASGNTIYF. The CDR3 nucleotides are TGCAGCGTTGGGTCATCTACTGCCTCTGGAAACACCATATATTTT. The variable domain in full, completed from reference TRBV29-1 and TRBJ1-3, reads SAVISQKPSRDICQRGTSLTIQCQVDSQVTMMFWYRQQPGQSLTLIATANQGSEATYESGFVIDKFPISRPNLTFSTLTVSNMSPEDSSIYLCSVGSSTASGNTIYFGEGSWLTVV.

This CDR3 reads CASSQNETGMNTEAFF. DNA of the CDR3: TGCGCCAGCAGCCAGAACGAAACAGGGATGAACACTGAAGCTTTCTTT. The chain uses TRBV4-1 and TRBJ1-1, with D possibly TRBD1 on 6 matching bases. Trimming left V 3 bases short and J 0 bases short, with 14 bases between. The CDR3 spans 16 residues. CDR1 is MGHRA, CDR2 YSYEKL, per germline.

The CDR3 is CASSSQDRPNEKLFF. CDR3 bases: TGTGCCAGCAGCTCCCAGGACAGGCCCAATGAAAAACTGTTTTTT. The chain links TRBV7-2 to TRBJ1-4; 7 positions agree with TRBD1. This CDR3 comprises 15 residues. J gave up 5 bases and V 4 bases, and 7 bases lay outside the gene matches. Per the germline V gene, CDR1 is SGHTA and CDR2 is FQGNSA.

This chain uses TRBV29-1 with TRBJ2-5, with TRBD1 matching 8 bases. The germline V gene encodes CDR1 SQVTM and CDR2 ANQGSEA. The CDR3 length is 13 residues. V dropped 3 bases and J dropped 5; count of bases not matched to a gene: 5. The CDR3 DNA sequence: TGCAGCGTTGATGCGACAGGGGTGGAGACCCAGTACTTC. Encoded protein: CSVDATGVETQYF.

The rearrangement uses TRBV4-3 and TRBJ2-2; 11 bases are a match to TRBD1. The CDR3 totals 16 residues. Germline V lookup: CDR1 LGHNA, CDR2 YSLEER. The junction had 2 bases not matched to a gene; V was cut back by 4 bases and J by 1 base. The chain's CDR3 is CASSPGTGGNTGELFF. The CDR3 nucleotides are TGCGCCAGCAGCCCCGGGACAGGGGGGAACACCGGGGAGCTGTTTTTT.

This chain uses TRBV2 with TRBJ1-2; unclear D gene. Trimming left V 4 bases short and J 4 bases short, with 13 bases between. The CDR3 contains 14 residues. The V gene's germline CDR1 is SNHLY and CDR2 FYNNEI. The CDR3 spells CASSVYPGGYGYTF. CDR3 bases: TGTGCCAGCAGTGTGTACCCGGGTGGCTATGGCTACACCTTC. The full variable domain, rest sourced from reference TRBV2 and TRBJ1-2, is EPEVTQTPSHQVTQMGQEVILRCVPISNHLYFYWYRQILGQKVEFLVSFYNNEISEKSEIFDDQFSVERPDGSNFTLKIRSTKLEDSAMYFCASSVYPGGYGYTFGSGTRLTVV.

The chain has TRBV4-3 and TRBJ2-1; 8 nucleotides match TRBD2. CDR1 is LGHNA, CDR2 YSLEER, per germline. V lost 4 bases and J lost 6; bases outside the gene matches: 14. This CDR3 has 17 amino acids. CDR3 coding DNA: TGCGCCAGCAGCCGACGGCCCACGGGAGGGCCCTTCAATGAGCAGTTCTTC. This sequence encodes CASSRRPTGGPFNEQFF.

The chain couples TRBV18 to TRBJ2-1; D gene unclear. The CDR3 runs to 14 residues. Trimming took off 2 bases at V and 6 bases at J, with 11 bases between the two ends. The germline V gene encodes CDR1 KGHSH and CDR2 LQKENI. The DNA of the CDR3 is TGTGCCAGCTCACCAGGGCAGCTTGCCAATGAGCAGTTCTTC. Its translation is CASSPGQLANEQFF.

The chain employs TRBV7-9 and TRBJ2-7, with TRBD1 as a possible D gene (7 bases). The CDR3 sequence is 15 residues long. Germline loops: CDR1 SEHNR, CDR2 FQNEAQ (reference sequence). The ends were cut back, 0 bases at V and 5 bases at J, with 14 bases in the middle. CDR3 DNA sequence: TGTGCCAGCAGCTTAGCTTGGAGGGGGCGCCACGAGCAGTACTTC. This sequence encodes CASSLAWRGRHEQYF.

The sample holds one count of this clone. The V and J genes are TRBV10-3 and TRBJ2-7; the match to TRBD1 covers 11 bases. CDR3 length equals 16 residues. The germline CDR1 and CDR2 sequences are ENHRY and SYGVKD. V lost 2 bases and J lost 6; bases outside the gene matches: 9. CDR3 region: CAISETKRTGGPEQYF. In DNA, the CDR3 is TGTGCCATCAGTGAGACGAAAAGGACAGGGGGCCCCGAGCAGTACTTC.

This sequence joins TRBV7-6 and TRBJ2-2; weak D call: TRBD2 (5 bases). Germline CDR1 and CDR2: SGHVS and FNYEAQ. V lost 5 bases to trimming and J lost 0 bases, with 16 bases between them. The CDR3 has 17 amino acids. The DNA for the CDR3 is TGTGCCAGCAGCCCGGAAAGCGGTCACGCGAACACCGGGGAGCTGTTTTTT. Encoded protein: CASSPESGHANTGELFF.

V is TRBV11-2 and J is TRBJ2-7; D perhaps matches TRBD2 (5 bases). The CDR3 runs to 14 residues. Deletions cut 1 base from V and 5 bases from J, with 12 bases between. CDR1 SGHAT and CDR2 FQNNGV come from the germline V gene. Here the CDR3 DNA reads TGTGCCAGCAGCTTAGTCGAGGGTGTACACGAGCAGTACTTC. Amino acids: CASSLVEGVHEQYF.

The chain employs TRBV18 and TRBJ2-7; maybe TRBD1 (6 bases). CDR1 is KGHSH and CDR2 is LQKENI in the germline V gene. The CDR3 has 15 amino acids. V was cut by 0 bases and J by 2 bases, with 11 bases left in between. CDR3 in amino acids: CASSPPGRGTYEQYF. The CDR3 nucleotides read TGTGCCAGCTCACCACCCGGCAGGGGTACCTACGAGCAGTACTTC. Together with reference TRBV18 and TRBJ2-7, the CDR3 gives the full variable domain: NAGVMQNPRHLVRRRGQEARLRCSPMKGHSHVYWYRQLPEEGLKFMVYLQKENIIDESGMPKERFSAEFPKEGPSILRIQQVVRGDSAAYFCASSPPGRGTYEQYFGPGTRLTVT.

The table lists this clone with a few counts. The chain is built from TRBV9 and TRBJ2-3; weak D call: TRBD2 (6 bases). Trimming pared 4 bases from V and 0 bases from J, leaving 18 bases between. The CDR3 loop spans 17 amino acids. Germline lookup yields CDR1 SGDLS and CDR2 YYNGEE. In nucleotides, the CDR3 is TGTGCCAGCAGCCCAGGTTCTACGGGAGCAAGCACAGATACGCAGTATTTT. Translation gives CASSPGSTGASTDTQYF.

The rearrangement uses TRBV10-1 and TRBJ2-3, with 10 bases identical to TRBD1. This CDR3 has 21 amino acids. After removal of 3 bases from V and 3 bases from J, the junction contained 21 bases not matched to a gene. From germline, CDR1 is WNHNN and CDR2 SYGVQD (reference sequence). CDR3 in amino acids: CASSEDRGGDRGVFRTDTQYF. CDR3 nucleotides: TGCGCCAGCAGTGAAGATAGGGGCGGGGACAGGGGCGTCTTTAGAACAGATACGCAGTATTTT.

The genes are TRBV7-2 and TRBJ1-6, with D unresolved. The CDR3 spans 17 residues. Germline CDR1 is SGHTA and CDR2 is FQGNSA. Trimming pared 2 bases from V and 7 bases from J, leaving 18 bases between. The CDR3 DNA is TGTGCCAGCAGCTTACCCGTCGGAGCCCGTCCCAATTCACCCCTCCACTTT. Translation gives CASSLPVGARPNSPLHF. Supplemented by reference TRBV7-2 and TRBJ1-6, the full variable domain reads GAGVSQSPSNKVTEKGKDVELRCDPISGHTALYWYRQSLGQGLEFLIYFQGNSAPDKSGLPSDRFSAERTGGSVSTLTIQRTQQEDSAVYLCASSLPVGARPNSPLHFGNGTRLTVT.

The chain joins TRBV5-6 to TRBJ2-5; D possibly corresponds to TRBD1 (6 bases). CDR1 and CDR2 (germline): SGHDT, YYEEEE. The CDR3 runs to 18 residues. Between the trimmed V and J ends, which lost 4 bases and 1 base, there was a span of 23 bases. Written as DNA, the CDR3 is TGTGCCAGCAGCCGACCAACCCAACAGGGTCGGCCCCAAGAGACCCAGTACTTC. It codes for CASSRPTQQGRPQETQYF.

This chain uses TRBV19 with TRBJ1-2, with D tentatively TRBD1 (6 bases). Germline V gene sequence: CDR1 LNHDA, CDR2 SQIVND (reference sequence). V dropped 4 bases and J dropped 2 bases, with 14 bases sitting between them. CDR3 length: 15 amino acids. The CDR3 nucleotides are TGTGCCAGTAGTAGAAGGACAGACACAAACTATGGCTACACCTTC. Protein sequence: CASSRRTDTNYGYTF.